Each of the 24 T cell receptor beta chains below was sequenced from the same sample in a study of shared clonotypes between healthy human individuals. Sequencing was performed with immunoSEQ multiplex PCR; in TCRdb, only in-frame clones are kept and a portion is missing. The repertoire includes about 2.4 million clones, 93% of them detected once, and 0.36% sits in the top ten. The sequenced material came from naive CD4+ T cells from PBMCs. Documented subset: CD45RA+ positively selected. The receptor source for this set is a man between 18 and 35 years old in good health. Some clones in this sample may be carry-over from other donors' samples.

The chain links TRBV4-1 to TRBJ2-2; D gene ambiguous. Germline V lookup: CDR1 MGHRA, CDR2 YSYEKL. V gave up 2 bases and J gave up 5 bases, with 12 bases separating them. This CDR3 region has 15 residues. The CDR3 DNA is TGCGCCAGCAGCCAACTCCCGGGTAGAACCGGGGAGCTGTTTTTT. Its protein product is CASSQLPGRTGELFF.

This chain connects TRBV4-2 to TRBJ2-7, with 12 bases lining up with TRBD2. Germline values: CDR1 LGHNA, CDR2 YNFKEQ. The J segment lost 2 bases and the V segment lost 8 bases, leaving 4 bases of the junction unmatched. The CDR3 consists of 14 residues. CDR3: CASGGTSGPYEQYF. CDR3 bases: TGTGCCAGCGGAGGGACTAGCGGGCCCTACGAGCAGTACTTC.

The chain carries TRBV6-6 and TRBJ1-2; 7 bases align to TRBD1. Germline V gene data show CDR1 as MNHNY and CDR2 as SVGAGI (reference sequence). This CDR3 is 15 amino acids long. Germline trimming cut 4 bases from V and 5 bases from J; bases unmatched to any gene: 10. DNA of the CDR3: TGTGCCAGCAGTTCTCTGGGGGACAGTCTTTATGGCTACACCTTC. Protein product: CASSSLGDSLYGYTF.

The rearrangement joins TRBV28 to TRBJ2-5; TRBD2 matches 12 bases. The CDR3 is made up of 14 amino acids. Germline CDR1 MDHEN, CDR2 SYDVKM. J was trimmed by 4 bases and V by 7 bases; bases with no gene match: 4. The DNA for the CDR3 is TGTGCCAGCAAACCGGGACTAGCGGGAGAGACCCAGTACTTC. Translating gives CASKPGLAGETQYF.

The chain recombines TRBV25-1 with TRBJ2-3, with 7 bases aligning to TRBD1. V shed 2 bases, J shed 6 bases, and the junction held 5 bases outside the gene matches. The CDR3 consists of 14 residues. Germline loops: CDR1 MGHDK, CDR2 SYGVNS. CDR3 bases: TGTGCCAGCAGTGAAAAGGGGGCAAGGGATACGCAGTATTTT. This sequence encodes CASSEKGARDTQYF.

The chain links TRBV9 to TRBJ2-5, with no clear D. The CDR3 totals 14 residues. Trimming pared 3 bases from V and 0 bases from J, leaving 9 bases between. CDR1 SGDLS and CDR2 YYNGEE come from the germline V gene. The DNA for the CDR3 is TGTGCCAGCAGCGCCGGAGCGTACCAAGAGACCCAGTACTTC. Translating gives CASSAGAYQETQYF.

The chain recombines TRBV2 with TRBJ2-1; 9 bases map to TRBD1. Trimming cost V 5 bases and J 6 bases; bases outside gene matches: 2. The CDR3 is 13 amino acids. Germline CDR1 is SNHLY and CDR2 is FYNNEI. The CDR3 DNA is TGTGCCAGCAGTAAACAGGGGGCCAATGAGCAGTTCTTC. This gives the protein CASSKQGANEQFF.

The genes are TRBV23-1 and TRBJ2-4; no clear D gene. Being an ORF, TRBV23-1 has a function that is uncertain. V lost 4 bases and J lost 5, with 12 bases in between. This CDR3 has 14 residues. The CDR3 is CASSPIGPENIQYF. CDR3 DNA: TGCGCCAGCAGTCCTATCGGACCCGAAAACATTCAGTACTTC.

This chain links TRBV5-4 with TRBJ1-2; D may be TRBD1 (5 bases). This CDR3 comprises 16 residues. V gave up 4 bases and J gave up 3 bases, with 19 bases separating them. Germline assignment: CDR1 SGHNT and CDR2 YYREEE (reference sequence). The CDR3 coding sequence is TGTGCCAGCAGCCAGACAGTTCTCGCCACTGACTATGGCTACACCTTC. Protein: CASSQTVLATDYGYTF.

The chain uses TRBV15 and TRBJ1-5, with D perhaps matching TRBD1 (6 bases). In germline, CDR1 is LNHNV, CDR2 YYDKDF (reference sequence). The CDR3 length is 16 residues. The V gene lost 1 base and the J gene lost 6 bases, with 16 bases spanning the gap. The CDR3 loop is CATSRAARKGGQPQHF. In DNA, the CDR3 is TGTGCCACCAGCAGAGCGGCCAGAAAGGGGGGTCAGCCCCAGCATTTT.

The chain has TRBV28 and TRBJ2-7, with 7 nucleotides matching TRBD1. The CDR3 has 16 residues. Looked up from germline, CDR1 is MDHEN and CDR2 is SYDVKM. Trimming took 4 bases from V and 1 from J; bases not matched to a gene: 10. The CDR3 sequence: CASSSTQGTGSYEQYF. In DNA, the CDR3 is TGTGCCAGCAGTTCTACACAGGGGACGGGGTCCTACGAGCAGTACTTC.

This clone showed up just once. The chain couples TRBV7-9 to TRBJ1-1, with TRBD1 matching 8 bases. Losses at the gene ends were 4 bases for V and 7 bases for J; bases not matched to a gene: 8. CDR1 is SEHNR and CDR2 is FQNEAQ in the germline V gene (reference sequence). The CDR3 has 14 residues. The CDR3 region is CASSSGQGVGEAFF. CDR3 DNA sequence: TGTGCCAGCAGCTCAGGACAGGGAGTGGGTGAAGCTTTCTTT.

Concerning this clone: Within the sample, other DNA sequences also encode this same CDR3. The V call is TRBV5-1, the J call TRBJ2-7; TRBD2 agrees at 8 bases. The CDR3 contains 14 residues. V lost 1 base, J lost 2 bases, and 2 bases stayed unmatched. CDR1 SGHRS and CDR2 YFSETQ come from the germline V gene. CDR3 nucleotides: TGCGCCAGCAGCTTGCTAGCGGGTACCTACGAGCAGTACTTC. Its protein product is CASSLLAGTYEQYF.

The rearrangement links TRBV28 to TRBJ2-1; D remains unclear. The germline CDR1 and CDR2 sequences are MDHEN and SYDVKM. Deletions cut 5 bases from V and 0 bases from J, with 14 bases between. CDR3 length: 16 amino acids. CDR3 amino acids: CASSPPTVSSYNEQFF. The CDR3 bases are TGTGCCAGCAGTCCCCCAACAGTTAGCTCCTACAATGAGCAGTTCTTC.

The V gene is TRBV5-6, the J gene TRBJ2-7; the match to TRBD2 covers 7 bases. The trim removed 1 base at V and 4 bases at J, leaving 5 bases unmatched. The CDR3 sequence is 14 residues long. Germline CDR1 and CDR2: SGHDT and YYEEEE. The CDR3: CASSLWLADYEQYF. The DNA of the CDR3 is TGTGCCAGCAGCTTGTGGCTAGCGGATTACGAGCAGTACTTC. Full variable domain (rest looked up from reference TRBV5-6 and TRBJ2-7): DAGVTQSPTHLIKTRGQQVTLRCSPKSGHDTVSWYQQALGQGPQFIFQYYEEEERQRGNFPDRFSGHQFPNYSSELNVNALLLGDSALYLCASSLWLADYEQYFGPGTRLTVT.

This chain links TRBV5-4 with TRBJ1-2; D remains ambiguous. The CDR3 has 14 residues. CDR1 is SGHNT, CDR2 YYREEE, per germline (reference sequence). V shed 0 bases and J shed 3 bases, with 9 bases lying between them. CDR3 loop: CASSLVGLDYGYTF. DNA for the CDR3: TGTGCCAGCAGCTTGGTAGGGCTAGACTATGGCTACACCTTC. Drawing the rest from reference TRBV5-4 and TRBJ1-2, the complete variable domain is ETGVTQSPTHLIKTRGQQVTLRCSSQSGHNTVSWYQQALGQGPQFIFQYYREEENGRGNFPPRFSGLQFPNYSSELNVNALELDDSALYLCASSLVGLDYGYTFGSGTRLTVV.

The chain has TRBV7-8 and TRBJ2-2; D possibly corresponds to TRBD2 (5 bases). Trimming removed 5 bases at V and 5 bases at J, with 12 bases between. The CDR3 extends over 14 amino acids. Per germline, CDR1 SGHVS and CDR2 FQNEAQ. The DNA for the CDR3 is TGTGCCAGCAGCCCCCGGGGATTTACCGGGGAGCTGTTTTTT. It encodes CASSPRGFTGELFF.

J is TRBJ2-2 and V is TRBV28; possible D gene TRBD2, 6 bases. Germline V CDR1 and CDR2: MDHEN, SYDVKM. CDR3 length equals 17 residues. Trimming took off 4 bases at V and 4 bases at J, with 19 bases between the two ends. CDR3 nucleotide sequence: TGTGCCAGCAGTTCCACCAGGCGGAGGGCCCTCACCGGGGAGCTGTTTTTT. Protein sequence: CASSSTRRRALTGELFF.

This chain joins TRBV5-1 and TRBJ1-2; 7 bases agree with TRBD1. Germline lookup yields CDR1 SGHRS and CDR2 YFSETQ. The CDR3 loop spans 14 amino acids. Losses at the gene ends were 4 bases for V and 4 bases for J; bases not matched to a gene: 7. The DNA for the CDR3 is TGCGCCAGCAGCCCGGGGACAGTGCCCTATGGCTACACCTTC. Residues: CASSPGTVPYGYTF. The variable domain in full, completed from reference TRBV5-1 and TRBJ1-2, reads KAGVTQTPRYLIKTRGQQVTLSCSPISGHRSVSWYQQTPGQGLQFLFEYFSETQRNKGNFPGRFSGRQFSNSRSEMNVSTLELGDSALYLCASSPGTVPYGYTFGSGTRLTVV.

V and J are TRBV19 and TRBJ1-4; perhaps TRBD1 as D (5 bases). The germline CDR1 and CDR2 sequences are LNHDA and SQIVND (reference sequence). V lost 4 bases, J lost 4 bases, and 19 bases lay in between. The CDR3 has 17 amino acids. The CDR3 loop reads CASSTFHLTGFNEKLFF. In nucleotides, the CDR3 is TGTGCCAGTAGTACATTCCACCTCACAGGTTTTAATGAAAAACTGTTTTTT.

A few counts support this clone. The chain combines TRBV19 with TRBJ1-3; D is possibly TRBD1 (6 bases). The CDR3 loop spans 14 amino acids. V lost 3 bases, J lost 7 bases, and 13 bases lay in between. Germline lookup yields CDR1 LNHDA and CDR2 SQIVND (reference sequence). Here the CDR3 reads CASSIPDSVNTIYF. The CDR3 DNA follows: TGTGCCAGTAGTATCCCGGACAGCGTTAACACCATATATTTT.

About this clone: Other DNA sequences of this sample code for an identical CDR3. The J gene is TRBJ2-3, the V gene TRBV7-2; D possibly uses TRBD1 or TRBD2 (5 bases each). The CDR3 consists of 13 residues. Germline lookup yields CDR1 SGHTA and CDR2 FQGNSA. With 2 bases removed from V and 4 bases from J, the gap between germline ends came to 7 bases. In DNA form, the CDR3 reads TGTGCCAGCAGCTTAAGGGGAGCAGATACGCAGTATTTT. As protein: CASSLRGADTQYF. The whole variable domain, filled in from reference TRBV7-2 and TRBJ2-3, reads GAGVSQSPSNKVTEKGKDVELRCDPISGHTALYWYRQSLGQGLEFLIYFQGNSAPDKSGLPSDRFSAERTGGSVSTLTIQRTQQEDSAVYLCASSLRGADTQYFGPGTRLTVL.

The chain recombines TRBV10-3 with TRBJ2-3, with D possibly TRBD2 on 6 matching bases. This CDR3 contains 13 residues. Germline V gene lookup returns CDR1 ENHRY and CDR2 SYGVKD. V shed 6 bases and J shed 5 bases, with 12 bases lying between them. The CDR3: CAISGSVEDTQYF. DNA for the CDR3: TGTGCCATCAGCGGGAGTGTGGAAGATACGCAGTATTTT.

The chain carries TRBV6-1 and TRBJ1-1; D gene uncertain. This CDR3 is built from 13 residues. V lost 6 bases to trimming and J lost 0 bases, with 8 bases between them. Germline V gene data show CDR1 as MNHNS and CDR2 as SASEGT. CDR3 DNA sequence: TGTGCCAGCAGGCAGAATTTGAACACTGAAGCTTTCTTT. This translates into CASRQNLNTEAFF.